This T cell receptor (beta chain) was retrieved from a study of blood T cell repertoires in COVID-19 (dated by TCRdb to the early 2020s). General notes on the study: Samples covering the acute and convalescent phases of COVID-19 were provided by collaborators in the United States, Italy and Spain. The prospective study material was composed of cDNA or gDNA derived from T cells, B-cell-depleted T cells, or PBMCs. The dataset comprised deeply sampled blood TCRbeta repertoires from subjects exposed to, actively infected with, or recovered from COVID-19. The repertoires were released in a freely available public database intended as a resource for research on the immune response to SARS-CoV-2. Samples were obtained from the ongoing ImmuneRACE study (first 160 participants) and from some 1,300 subjects provided by 6 global collaborators. The sample metadata nearly always contained a de-identified subject ID, COVID-19 status, age in years and sex. Where available, HLA class I and class II types were obtained from metadata supplied by the sample provider rather than from assay-based typing. General findings and caveats noted by the study authors: Clinical and demographic metadata were provided uncurated, with the amount varying by source and participant.

In the prospective study, participants were 18 to 89 years old, resided in approximately 22 geographic areas of the United States, and were enrolled through a virtual design. To assign participants to cohorts, the prospective study relied on clinical history that participants themselves reported in a screening survey and a study questionnaire. For ImmuneRACE Cohort 3, a participant was defined as recovered based on two consecutive negative NP/OP PCR tests, clearance by a healthcare professional, or resolution of symptoms. Mobile phlebotomists in the prospective study collected whole blood, serum and a nasopharyngeal or oropharyngeal swab from every participant. Over a roughly 2-month period, participants in the prospective study had the option of providing additional blood draws and questionnaires. Prospective study blood samples were shipped either frozen or at room temperature before DNA extraction.

Notes on this clone: Its specific antigen is unknown. Base qualities are not at hand, and no much larger clone is one base apart.

The immunoSEQ Assay, a bias-controlled multiplex PCR, was used to amplify TCRbeta CDR3 regions from genomic DNA. Per the authors' processing: Nucleated cell counts per sample were estimated from amplification of reference gene primers within the assay. Sequence reads were collapsed and filtered to measure the absolute abundance of every unique TCRbeta CDR3 rearrangement. For each sample, productive Simpson clonality was calculated by taking the square root of Simpson's diversity index across productive rearrangements. Here the immuneACCESS table is served through TCRdb, limited to in-frame sequences with V and J called. Missing clones are a known gap in these copies; in checked studies unresolved V genes cover under half, and the rest lacks a known reason. V and J calls and clone size come straight from that table; D and trimming were deduced from the DNA. The sample table shows around 310,000 clones, and about 91% are seen once. Together, the top ten hold approximately 9.4% of the sample.

The sample was PBMCs or T cells enriched from blood (not recorded which). This TCR came from a middle-aged woman who had recovered from COVID-19.

The CDR3 region has the sequence CASSILAGGPSEIYNEQFF. DNA sequence: TGCGCCAGCAGCATACTAGCGGGGGGGCCTTCCGAGATTTACAATGAGCAGTTCTTC. Here the chain combines TRBV5-1 and TRBJ2-1, and TRBD2 aligns with 13 junction nucleotides. The CDR3 numbers 19 residues from cysteine through phenylalanine. Only the CDR3 portion is preserved as DNA: 57 bases, with reading frame beginning at the first base. CDR1 and CDR2 were assigned from the germline V gene as SGHRS and YFSETQ. Trimming accounts for 4 bases at V and 4 bases at J, while the number of junction bases matched to no gene is 14.